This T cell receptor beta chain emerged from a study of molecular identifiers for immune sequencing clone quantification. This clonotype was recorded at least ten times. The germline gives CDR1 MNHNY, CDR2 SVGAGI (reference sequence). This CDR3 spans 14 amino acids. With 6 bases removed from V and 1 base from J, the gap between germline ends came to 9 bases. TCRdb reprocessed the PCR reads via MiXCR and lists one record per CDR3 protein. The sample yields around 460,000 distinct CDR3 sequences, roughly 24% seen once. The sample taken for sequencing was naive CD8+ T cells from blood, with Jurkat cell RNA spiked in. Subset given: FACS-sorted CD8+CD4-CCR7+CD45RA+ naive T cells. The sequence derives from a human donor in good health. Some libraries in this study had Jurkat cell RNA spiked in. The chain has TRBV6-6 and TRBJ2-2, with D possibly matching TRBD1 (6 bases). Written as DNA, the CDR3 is TGTGCCAGCAGGGCGGACAGGAACACCGGGGAGCTGTTTTTT. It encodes CASRADRNTGELFF.